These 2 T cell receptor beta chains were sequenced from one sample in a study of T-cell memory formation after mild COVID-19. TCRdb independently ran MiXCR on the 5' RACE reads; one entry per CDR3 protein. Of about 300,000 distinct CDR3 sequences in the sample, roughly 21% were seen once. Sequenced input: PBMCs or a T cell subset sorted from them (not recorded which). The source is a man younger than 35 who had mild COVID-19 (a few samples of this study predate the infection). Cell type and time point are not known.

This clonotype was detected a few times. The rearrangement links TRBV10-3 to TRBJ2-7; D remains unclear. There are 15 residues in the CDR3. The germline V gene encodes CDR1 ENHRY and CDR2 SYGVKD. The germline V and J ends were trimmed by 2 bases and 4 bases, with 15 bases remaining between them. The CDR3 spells CAISEVGLRSYEQYF. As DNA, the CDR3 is TGTGCCATCAGTGAGGTGGGGTTACGGTCGTACGAGCAGTACTTC.

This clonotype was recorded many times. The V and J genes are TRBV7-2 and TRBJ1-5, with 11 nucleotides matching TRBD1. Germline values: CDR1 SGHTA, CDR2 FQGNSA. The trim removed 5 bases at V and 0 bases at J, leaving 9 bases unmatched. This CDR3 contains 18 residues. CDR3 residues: CASSRGTGGRYSNQPQHF. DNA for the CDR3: TGTGCCAGCAGCCGTGGGACAGGGGGACGCTATAGCAATCAGCCCCAGCATTTT.